This TCR beta chain was sequenced in a study of CD8+CD57+ T cells in acquired aplastic anemia. Germline trimming cut 5 bases from V and 0 bases from J; bases unmatched to any gene: 6. The CDR3 sequence is 15 residues long. CDR1 and CDR2 from the germline V gene are SGHTA and FQGNSA. TCR beta VDJ combinations and CDR3 sequences were profiled from genomic DNA. MiXCR was run by TCRdb on the reads, yielding one entry per CDR3 protein. Of about 160,000 distinct CDR3 sequences in the sample, about half were seen once. Sequencing was done on patients that had shown CD8+CD57+ cell expansion by flow cytometry.

This TCR derives from a human donor with aplastic anemia. The rearrangement links TRBV7-2 to TRBJ2-7; 8 bases line up with TRBD2. Sequencing used sorted CD4+, CD8+, or CD8+CD57+ T cells (not recorded which) from PBMCs. The CDR3 is CASSRSSGDSYEQYF. In DNA, the CDR3 is TGTGCCAGCAGCCGAAGTAGCGGGGACTCCTACGAGCAGTACTTC.